The rows below give T cell receptor beta chains drawn from one sample of a study of blood T cell repertoires in COVID-19. This table comes from immunoSEQ multiplex PCR, and its TCRdb copy is limited to in-frame clones, with some not included. This table has 40,000 to 55,000 clones, about 81% appearing once. Sequenced: peripheral blood. These receptors were obtained from a human donor with acute or convalescent COVID-19. The donor label of this sample is uncertain. The CDR3 runs from the conserved cysteine through the conserved F or W. Each record gives: V gene, D gene, J gene, clone size, CDR3 DNA, CDR3 protein. The D gene is left open where the match is weak. Part of the rows lack a size; the others show once, few, many or a class for expanded clones.

v_call: TRBV2; d_call: TRBD1; j_call: TRBJ1-6; clone_size: -; cdr3_nt: TGTGCCAGCCTCCGGGACAGCAATAATTCACCCCTCCACTTT; cdr3_aa: CASLRDSNNSPLHF
v_call: TRBV7-6; d_call: TRBD2; j_call: TRBJ2-1; clone_size: -; cdr3_nt: TGTGCCAGCAGCTCACCGGGACTAGCGAATGAGCAGTTCTTC; cdr3_aa: CASSSPGLANEQFF
v_call: TRBV9; d_call: TRBD2; j_call: TRBJ2-3; clone_size: -; cdr3_nt: TGTGCCAGCAGCGTAGGATTGGGACTAGCGGGGAGCACAGATACGCAGTATTTT; cdr3_aa: CASSVGLGLAGSTDTQYF
v_call: TRBV30; d_call: TRBD1; j_call: TRBJ1-1; clone_size: -; cdr3_nt: TGTGCCTGGAGAGGGGGCATAAGCACTGAAGCTTTCTTT; cdr3_aa: CAWRGGISTEAFF
v_call: TRBV7-7; d_call: TRBD1; j_call: TRBJ2-5; clone_size: -; cdr3_nt: TGTGCTAGCAGGAGGGGACAGGATATTCAAGAGACCCAGTACTTC; cdr3_aa: CASRRGQDIQETQYF
v_call: TRBV7-8; d_call: TRBD1; j_call: TRBJ1-1; clone_size: -; cdr3_nt: TGTGCCAGCAGCTTAGTAACAGGGGGCATCACTGAAGCTTTCTTT; cdr3_aa: CASSLVTGGITEAFF
v_call: TRBV5-5; d_call: -; j_call: TRBJ2-7; clone_size: -; cdr3_nt: TGTGCCAGCAGCTTAGGCCGGACAGTATATCTCTACGAGCAGTACTTC; cdr3_aa: CASSLGRTVYLYEQYF
v_call: TRBV29-1; d_call: -; j_call: TRBJ1-1; clone_size: -; cdr3_nt: TGCAGCGTTGACGCTGGCGGAAACACTGAAGCTTTCTTT; cdr3_aa: CSVDAGGNTEAFF
v_call: TRBV4-2; d_call: TRBD2; j_call: TRBJ2-4; clone_size: -; cdr3_nt: TGTGCCAGCACCCCCGTGGCTAGCGGGGGCGAAGGAGGGAACATTCAGTACTTC; cdr3_aa: CASTPVASGGEGGNIQYF
v_call: TRBV7-2; d_call: TRBD1; j_call: TRBJ2-1; clone_size: -; cdr3_nt: TGTGCCAGCAGCTTTGACAGGGTCGATGAGCAGTTCTTC; cdr3_aa: CASSFDRVDEQFF
v_call: TRBV5-1; d_call: -; j_call: TRBJ1-5; clone_size: -; cdr3_nt: TGCGCCAGCAGCACCGGGGATCCAGATCAGCCCCAGCATTTT; cdr3_aa: CASSTGDPDQPQHF
v_call: TRBV5-6; d_call: -; j_call: TRBJ2-7; clone_size: -; cdr3_nt: TGTGCCAGCAGCTTGGATCTAGCCAGCCGCGAGCAGTACTTC; cdr3_aa: CASSLDLASREQYF
v_call: TRBV6-5; d_call: TRBD1; j_call: TRBJ1-5; clone_size: few; cdr3_nt: TGTGCCAGCGGGACAGGGAGTAATCAGCCCCAGCATTTT; cdr3_aa: CASGTGSNQPQHF
v_call: TRBV11-3; d_call: -; j_call: TRBJ1-4; clone_size: -; cdr3_nt: TGTGCCAGCAGCCGTTCGAGGGATGAAAAACTGTTTTTT; cdr3_aa: CASSRSRDEKLFF
v_call: TRBV7-8; d_call: -; j_call: TRBJ2-5; clone_size: once; cdr3_nt: TGTGCCAGCACCCCTGAAAGGGGGCAAGAGACCCAGTACTTC; cdr3_aa: CASTPERGQETQYF
v_call: TRBV3-1/TRBV3-2; d_call: -; j_call: TRBJ2-7; clone_size: -; cdr3_nt: TGTGCCAGCAGCCAAGACCGGGGGGCGAGCTCCTACGAGCAGTACTTC; cdr3_aa: CASSQDRGASSYEQYF
v_call: TRBV6-2/TRBV6-3; d_call: TRBD1; j_call: TRBJ1-1; clone_size: -; cdr3_nt: TGTGCCAGCAGCTCTCTTCACAGGGGGAGCACTGAAGCTTTCTTT; cdr3_aa: CASSSLHRGSTEAFF
v_call: TRBV30; d_call: TRBD1; j_call: TRBJ1-3; clone_size: -; cdr3_nt: TGTGCCTGGACTCGGACAGGGGGAAACACCATATATTTT; cdr3_aa: CAWTRTGGNTIYF
v_call: TRBV7-2; d_call: TRBD1; j_call: TRBJ2-7; clone_size: once; cdr3_nt: TGTGCCAGCAGCATCCGACAGGGCGGTCTACTCTACGAGCAGTACTTC; cdr3_aa: CASSIRQGGLLYEQYF
v_call: TRBV30; d_call: -; j_call: TRBJ1-2; clone_size: -; cdr3_nt: TGTGCCTGGAGAGCTCAGACAGGCTATGGCTACACCTTC; cdr3_aa: CAWRAQTGYGYTF
v_call: TRBV27; d_call: TRBD2; j_call: TRBJ2-1; clone_size: -; cdr3_nt: TGTGCCAGCAGTCTAACTAGCGGGGGATACAATGAGCAGTTCTTC; cdr3_aa: CASSLTSGGYNEQFF
v_call: TRBV7-9; d_call: -; j_call: TRBJ2-3; clone_size: -; cdr3_nt: TGTGCCAGCAGCTCTGGGGCCGGTATCACAGATACGCAGTATTTT; cdr3_aa: CASSSGAGITDTQYF
v_call: TRBV10-1; d_call: TRBD1; j_call: TRBJ2-1; clone_size: -; cdr3_nt: TGCGCCAGCAGCGCGAGGGGGCCCAATGAGCAGTTCTTC; cdr3_aa: CASSARGPNEQFF
v_call: TRBV7-2; d_call: -; j_call: TRBJ1-1; clone_size: -; cdr3_nt: TGTGCCAGCAGCTTAAATTTTGGCATAACGGCTTTCTTT; cdr3_aa: CASSLNFGITAFF
v_call: TRBV11-3; d_call: TRBD2; j_call: TRBJ2-7; clone_size: -; cdr3_nt: TGTGCCAGCAGCTTAGGTGGGCTAGCGGCCAACTACGAGCAGTACTTC; cdr3_aa: CASSLGGLAANYEQYF
v_call: TRBV19; d_call: TRBD1; j_call: TRBJ1-5; clone_size: -; cdr3_nt: TGTGCCAGTAGTCGCACGGGACAGGGTAACAATCAGCCCCAGCATTTT; cdr3_aa: CASSRTGQGNNQPQHF
v_call: TRBV6-5; d_call: -; j_call: TRBJ2-5; clone_size: -; cdr3_nt: TGTGCCAGCAGTTACGGTGGGGGGGCCTTAGAGACCCAGTACTTC; cdr3_aa: CASSYGGGALETQYF
v_call: TRBV18; d_call: TRBD1; j_call: TRBJ1-6; clone_size: -; cdr3_nt: TGTGCCAGCTCACCACGGCAACAGGGGGAAAATTCACCCCTCCACTTT; cdr3_aa: CASSPRQQGENSPLHF
v_call: TRBV6-4; d_call: -; j_call: TRBJ1-6; clone_size: -; cdr3_nt: TGTGCCAGCAGTGACTCAGAACCGGTTTCACCCCTCCACTTT; cdr3_aa: CASSDSEPVSPLHF
v_call: TRBV10-3; d_call: -; j_call: TRBJ1-1; clone_size: -; cdr3_nt: TGTGCCACCAGGGAAAGTGGAGCTGAAGCTTTCTTT; cdr3_aa: CATRESGAEAFF
v_call: TRBV24-1; d_call: -; j_call: TRBJ1-4; clone_size: -; cdr3_nt: TGTGCCACCAGTGCGACAGGACTTAATGAAAAACTGTTTTTT; cdr3_aa: CATSATGLNEKLFF
v_call: TRBV4-2; d_call: TRBD2; j_call: TRBJ2-7; clone_size: -; cdr3_nt: TGTGCCAGCAGCCAAGAGCGGGGGGCTTCCTACGAGCAGTACTTC; cdr3_aa: CASSQERGASYEQYF
v_call: TRBV3-1/TRBV3-2; d_call: -; j_call: TRBJ2-5; clone_size: -; cdr3_nt: TGTGCCAGCAGCGTCAGGGGCTGGGTGGAGACCCAGTACTTC; cdr3_aa: CASSVRGWVETQYF
v_call: TRBV24-1; d_call: -; j_call: TRBJ1-5; clone_size: -; cdr3_nt: TGTGCCACCAGTGTGGGAGGGCATCAGCCCCAGCATTTT; cdr3_aa: CATSVGGHQPQHF
v_call: TRBV2; d_call: TRBD1; j_call: TRBJ1-5; clone_size: -; cdr3_nt: TGTGCCAGCAGTGGATTAAGAGGGACAGGGGGCAAGGTGCCCCAGCATTTT; cdr3_aa: CASSGLRGTGGKVPQHF
v_call: TRBV30; d_call: TRBD2; j_call: TRBJ2-5; clone_size: once; cdr3_nt: TGTGCCTGGAGCGAGGGACTAGCGGGAATCATACAAGAGACCCAGTACTTC; cdr3_aa: CAWSEGLAGIIQETQYF
v_call: TRBV7-6; d_call: -; j_call: TRBJ2-5; clone_size: -; cdr3_nt: TGTGCCAGCAGCTTGCGCAACCAAGAGACCCAGTACTTC; cdr3_aa: CASSLRNQETQYF
v_call: TRBV4-2; d_call: -; j_call: TRBJ1-1; clone_size: -; cdr3_nt: TGTGCCAGCCCCGAGACAGAGAACACTGAAGCTTTCTTT; cdr3_aa: CASPETENTEAFF
v_call: TRBV24-1; d_call: -; j_call: TRBJ1-1; clone_size: once; cdr3_nt: TGTGCCACCAGTGAAAGCAGGGAGGGCACTGAAGCTTTCTTT; cdr3_aa: CATSESREGTEAFF
v_call: TRBV12-3/TRBV12-4; d_call: TRBD1; j_call: TRBJ2-5; clone_size: -; cdr3_nt: TGTGCCAGCAGATTGGACAGGGATGAGACCCAGTACTTC; cdr3_aa: CASRLDRDETQYF
v_call: TRBV19; d_call: TRBD2; j_call: TRBJ2-3; clone_size: -; cdr3_nt: TGTGCCAGTAGTATAGAGGCTAGCGGGAGCACAGATACGCAGTATTTT; cdr3_aa: CASSIEASGSTDTQYF
v_call: TRBV13; d_call: -; j_call: TRBJ1-3; clone_size: -; cdr3_nt: TGTGCCAGCAGCTTAGGCCTGAGGGATCCCACTTCTGGAAACACCATATATTTT; cdr3_aa: CASSLGLRDPTSGNTIYF
v_call: TRBV15; d_call: TRBD1; j_call: TRBJ2-2; clone_size: -; cdr3_nt: TGTGCCACCAGCAGACACAGGGGGGGGGAGCTGTTTTTT; cdr3_aa: CATSRHRGGELFF
v_call: TRBV7-9; d_call: TRBD1; j_call: TRBJ1-2; clone_size: once; cdr3_nt: TGTGCCAGCAGCTTAGCGGGGACAGGGAACTATGGCTACACCTTC; cdr3_aa: CASSLAGTGNYGYTF
v_call: TRBV11-2; d_call: -; j_call: TRBJ1-5; clone_size: -; cdr3_nt: TGTGCCAGCAGCCCCGGGACTAACAATCAGCCCCAGCATTTT; cdr3_aa: CASSPGTNNQPQHF
v_call: TRBV24-1; d_call: TRBD1; j_call: TRBJ1-6; clone_size: -; cdr3_nt: TGTGCCACCAGTGATTTTAACCGGGACAGGGGGCCTGGCGCCCTCCACTTT; cdr3_aa: CATSDFNRDRGPGALHF
v_call: TRBV7-8; d_call: -; j_call: TRBJ1-5; clone_size: -; cdr3_nt: TGTGCCAGCAGCTTTCAGGGAGGCTCTTTTGATAAACAGCATTTT; cdr3_aa: CASSFQGGSFDKQHF
v_call: TRBV14; d_call: -; j_call: TRBJ1-4; clone_size: -; cdr3_nt: TGTGCCAGCAGCCAAAACACCGTGAATGAAAAACTGTTTTTT; cdr3_aa: CASSQNTVNEKLFF
v_call: TRBV29-1; d_call: -; j_call: TRBJ1-1; clone_size: -; cdr3_nt: TGCAGCGTTGAGACGGGTAGCCCCGACGTGGCTTTCTTT; cdr3_aa: CSVETGSPDVAFF
v_call: TRBV7-8; d_call: TRBD2; j_call: TRBJ2-7; clone_size: -; cdr3_nt: TGTGCCAGCACCTTAAGAAGCGGGAGGAAGGGAGAGCAGTACTTC; cdr3_aa: CASTLRSGRKGEQYF
v_call: TRBV4-3; d_call: -; j_call: TRBJ2-2; clone_size: medium-sized; cdr3_nt: TGCGCCAGTTCAGAGGACTCGAACACCGGGGAGCTGTTTTTT; cdr3_aa: CASSEDSNTGELFF